These T cell receptor beta chains were read from a single sample in a study of T-cell memory formation after mild COVID-19. In TCRdb, the 5' RACE reads were re-called with MiXCR into one record per CDR3 protein. The data hold 85,000 to 120,000 distinct CDR3 sequences, with more than 15% observed a single time. Sequencing input: PBMCs or a T cell subset sorted from them (not recorded which). These receptors were taken from an adult woman who had mild COVID-19 (a few samples of this study predate the infection). Cell type and time point are not known. Both conserved end residues are part of each CDR3. D genes are given only for firm matches.

d_call v_call cdr3_aa
- TRBV28 CASSSRDNSNNEQFF
- TRBV20-1 CSARDSGSSYEQYF
- TRBV20-1 CSAREEGSYEQYF
- TRBV4-1 CASSQRVGANVLTF
- TRBV6-6 CASSPRAAPSYSGNTIYF
- TRBV21-1 CASRGRMPDEQFF
- TRBV9 CASSVAAGPQETQYF
- TRBV12-5 CASGDPDSSYNEQFF
- TRBV9 CASSAAGTSTDTQYF
- TRBV7-9 CASSDSTYEQYF
TRBD1 TRBV7-9 CASSLGQGAQPQHF
- TRBV12-5 CASATLGGNEQFF
- TRBV24-1 CATSDYGELFF
- TRBV7-8 CASSLTGTSSYEQYF
- TRBV4-1 CASSQEVGFPYGYTF